Sequencing of this T cell receptor (beta chain) was carried out in a study of shared clonotypes between healthy human individuals. Whole-study findings and limits: All-four-donor shared clonotypes had higher generation probabilities than non-shared clonotypes did.

Sequenced by immunoSEQ multiplex PCR; TCRdb stores in-frame clones only, minus some. This sample has roughly 2.5 million clones, with around 90% found just once. The CDR3 length is 15 residues. V lost 4 bases to trimming and J lost 7 bases, with 16 bases between them. The germline gives CDR1 SGHVS, CDR2 FQNEAQ. This clone has only one observation. The antigen is unknown. The chain carries TRBV7-8 and TRBJ1-4, with a possible D match to TRBD1 (6 bases). Sequenced: naive CD4+ T cells sorted from blood. Subset: CD45RA+ positively selected. The TCR was taken from a man younger than 30 in good health. DNA for the CDR3: TGTGCCAGCAGCTCACAGGGAGGAGGGGGTGAAAAACTGTTTTTT. It is translated as CASSSQGGGGEKLFF. Combining the CDR3 with reference TRBV7-8 and TRBJ1-4 gives the whole variable domain GAGVSQSPRYKVAKRGQDVALRCDPISGHVSLFWYQQALGQGPEFLTYFQNEAQLDKSGLPSDRFFAERPEGSVSTLKIQRTQQEDSAVYLCASSSQGGGGEKLFFGSGTQLSVL.